This T cell receptor beta chain was identified during a study of early T cells in non-severe SARS-CoV-2 infection. In the study overall: Sequenced material consisted of bulk RNA (from unsorted whole blood), and chains were unpaired. Regarding the study as a whole: The study's VDJdb matching favored anti-spike CD8 responses and missed private and CD4 specificities.

J was trimmed by 2 bases and V by 4 bases; bases with no gene match: 4. The CDR3 length is 14 residues. The V gene's germline CDR1 is LGHDT and CDR2 YNNKEL (reference sequence). At least ten counts were recorded for this clonotype. Its antigen is not known. As part of library construction, unique molecular identifiers were attached to individual cDNA molecules. TCRdb itself ran the 5' RACE reads through MiXCR, one entry per CDR3 protein. The sample includes about 60,000 distinct CDR3 sequences, approximately 9% of them seen just once. The clonotype originates from an adult who was a healthcare worker with PCR-confirmed SARS-CoV-2 infection or an uninfected control (not recorded which). Sequencing used whole blood. The V call is TRBV3-1, the J call TRBJ2-7, with TRBD1 matching over 8 bases. The CDR3 region has the DNA TGTGCCAGCAGCCCCCAGGGGGCAACCTACGAGCAGTACTTC. It encodes CASSPQGATYEQYF.